The 18 T cell receptor beta chains listed next were all sequenced from one sample in a study of radiotherapy plus CTLA-4 blockade in lung cancer. The repertoire was sequenced with immunoSEQ multiplex PCR; TCRdb's copy has only in-frame clones and lacks some. The sample lists around 45,000 clones; approximately 76% were seen once. The sample here was peripheral blood, taken from a patient treated with radiotherapy plus ipilimumab. These receptors were obtained from a human donor with non-small cell lung cancer who had stable disease on radiotherapy plus ipilimumab.

The chain links TRBV28 to TRBJ1-1, with no clear D. V dropped 5 bases and J dropped 0 bases, with 19 bases sitting between them. This CDR3 has 17 residues. Germline values: CDR1 MDHEN, CDR2 SYDVKM. The CDR3 loop is CASSAGSTRGLNTEAFF. CDR3 coding DNA: TGTGCCAGCAGTGCCGGCTCGACCAGAGGTCTGAACACTGAAGCTTTCTTT.

This chain connects TRBV28 to TRBJ1-2; no clear D. Trimming left V 4 bases short and J 8 bases short, with 8 bases between. CDR1 and CDR2 (germline): MDHEN, SYDVKM. This CDR3 is 11 amino acids long. Written as DNA, the CDR3 is TGTGCCAGCAGTTGGTCCTGGGGCTACACCTTC. Translated: CASSWSWGYTF.

The V gene is TRBV6-5, the J gene TRBJ2-1; 14 positions match TRBD2. This CDR3 contains 15 residues. J gave up 9 bases and V 6 bases, and 7 bases lay outside the gene matches. The germline gives CDR1 MNHEY, CDR2 SVGAGI. This CDR3 is CASRRTSGGTGEQFF. The CDR3 nucleotides are TGTGCCAGCAGAAGGACTAGCGGGGGGACAGGTGAGCAGTTCTTC.

V and J are TRBV28 and TRBJ2-1; D is ambiguous. The CDR3 extends over 11 amino acids. The germline gives CDR1 MDHEN, CDR2 SYDVKM. V lost 6 bases and J lost 8, with 8 bases in between. The CDR3 DNA follows: TGTGCCAGCAGCCCCTGGCATGAGCAGTTCTTC. Translating gives CASSPWHEQFF.

The rearrangement uses TRBV28 and TRBJ1-1; D not resolved. Germline CDR1 reads MDHEN; CDR2 reads SYDVKM. V was clipped by 2 bases and J by 1 base, with 8 bases between them. The CDR3 length is 14 residues. CDR3 sequence: CASSLGQKNTEAFF. As DNA, the CDR3 is TGTGCCAGCAGTTTAGGGCAGAAGAACACTGAAGCTTTCTTT. Looking up the rest from reference TRBV28 and TRBJ1-1 gives the full variable domain: DVKVTQSSRYLVKRTGEKVFLECVQDMDHENMFWYRQDPGLGLRLIYFSYDVKMKEKGDIPEGYSVSREKKERFSLILESASTNQTSMYLCASSLGQKNTEAFFGQGTRLTVV.

DNA for the CDR3: TGTGCCAGCAGCGTAGTTGGCCAGGTCTTGGGATCCACTGAAGCTTTCTTT. Protein sequence: CASSVVGQVLGSTEAFF. The rearrangement links TRBV9 to TRBJ1-1; no reliable D call. With 0 bases removed from V and 4 bases from J, the gap between germline ends came to 19 bases. Per germline, CDR1 SGDLS and CDR2 YYNGEE. CDR3 length: 17 amino acids.

The J gene is TRBJ1-1, the V gene TRBV19, with TRBD1 matching over 8 bases. The CDR3 has 15 amino acids. Looked up from germline, CDR1 is LNHDA and CDR2 is SQIVND (reference sequence). V was clipped by 7 bases and J by 4 bases; unmatched bases: 11. Here the CDR3 DNA reads TGTGCCAGTACCCCGCGGACAGGGAGGGTCACTGAAGCTTTCTTT. Protein: CASTPRTGRVTEAFF.

The rearrangement uses TRBV5-1 and TRBJ2-1; 15 positions match TRBD2. V was clipped by 3 bases and J by 6 bases; unmatched bases: 7. Germline-derived CDR1 and CDR2 are SGHRS and YFSETQ. The CDR3 consists of 17 residues. The chain's CDR3 is CASSSGLAGGPSNEQFF. The CDR3 DNA sequence: TGCGCCAGCAGCTCTGGACTAGCGGGGGGGCCGAGCAATGAGCAGTTCTTC.

In DNA, the CDR3 is TGTGCCAGTAGTGGCGACGGAAATTCACCCCTCCACTTT. Translation gives CASSGDGNSPLHF. This chain links TRBV19 with TRBJ1-6; D is undetermined. The V end was cut by 5 bases, the J end by 7 bases, with 9 bases between. The germline gives CDR1 LNHDA, CDR2 SQIVND (reference sequence). CDR3 size: 13 residues. Complete variable domain (other parts from reference TRBV19 and TRBJ1-6): DGGITQSPKYLFRKEGQNVTLSCEQNLNHDAMYWYRQDPGQGLRLIYYSQIVNDFQKGDIAEGYSVSREKKESFPLTVTSAQKNPTAFYLCASSGDGNSPLHFGNGTRLTVT.

The rearrangement links TRBV9 to TRBJ1-2, with 9 nucleotides matching TRBD1. V lost 0 bases to trimming and J lost 0 bases; unmatched junction nucleotides: 18. This CDR3 region has 21 residues. The germline gives CDR1 SGDLS, CDR2 YYNGEE. CDR3 in DNA: TGTGCCAGCAGCGTAGAATTTCCTGAGACAGGGGGTCCACTAGCTAACTATGGCTACACCTTC. Its protein product is CASSVEFPETGGPLANYGYTF.

The rearrangement links TRBV29-1 to TRBJ1-2; no definite D call. Germline V gene data show CDR1 as SQVTM and CDR2 as ANQGSEA. CDR3 length: 11 residues. The V and J ends lost 6 bases and 3 bases respectively, with 8 bases between them. CDR3 in DNA: TGCAGCGTCGGGAACTACTATGGCTACACCTTC. Translated, it gives CSVGNYYGYTF. Together with reference TRBV29-1 and TRBJ1-2, the CDR3 gives the full variable domain: SAVISQKPSRDICQRGTSLTIQCQVDSQVTMMFWYRQQPGQSLTLIATANQGSEATYESGFVIDKFPISRPNLTFSTLTVSNMSPEDSSIYLCSVGNYYGYTFGSGTRLTVV.

V and J are TRBV30 and TRBJ1-5; 8 nucleotides align to TRBD1. The length of the CDR3 is 14 residues. CDR1 and CDR2 from the germline V gene are GTSNPN and SVGIG (reference sequence). Trimming removed 4 bases from V and 7 bases from J; junction bases left unmatched: 9. The CDR3 DNA reads as TGTGCCTGGAAAGGGACAGGACTGGGGCAGCCCCAGCATTTT. Its translation: CAWKGTGLGQPQHF.

The table lists this clone with a count of one. The chain has TRBV7-2 and TRBJ2-1; 8 positions agree with TRBD2. The V gene end was trimmed by 2 bases and the J gene end by 8 bases; junction bases not matched to a gene: 8. Germline V lookup: CDR1 SGHTA, CDR2 FQGNSA. The CDR3 sequence is 15 residues long. CDR3 nucleotide sequence: TGTGCCAGCAGCTTATCGGGGGGGGCCGGCCATGAGCAGTTCTTC. It specifies CASSLSGGAGHEQFF.

This chain connects TRBV18 to TRBJ2-3; TRBD1 might be the D (6 bases). Trimming took off 2 bases at V and 4 bases at J, with 13 bases between the two ends. Looked up from germline, CDR1 is KGHSH and CDR2 is LQKENI. This CDR3 region has 15 residues. Here the CDR3 reads CASSPSWGQADTQYF. CDR3 DNA sequence: TGTGCCAGCTCACCATCGTGGGGGCAGGCAGATACGCAGTATTTT.

This chain links TRBV13 with TRBJ2-7; D may be TRBD1 (5 bases). The CDR3 is 15 amino acids. Per the germline V gene, CDR1 is PRHDT and CDR2 is FYEKMQ (reference sequence). Trimming removed 3 bases at V and 2 bases at J, with 14 bases between. The CDR3 protein is CASSFGQGRTYEQYF. The CDR3 DNA reads as TGTGCCAGCAGCTTCGGCCAGGGTAGGACCTACGAGCAGTACTTC.

The J gene is TRBJ1-1, the V gene TRBV7-9; D is unresolved. The germline gives CDR1 SEHNR, CDR2 FQNEAQ (reference sequence). V lost 4 bases and J lost 3, with 9 bases in between. The length of the CDR3 is 13 residues. The CDR3 reads CASSYERDTEAFF. The DNA of the CDR3 is TGTGCCAGCAGCTACGAACGGGACACTGAAGCTTTCTTT. The variable domain in full, completed from reference TRBV7-9 and TRBJ1-1, reads DTGVSQNPRHKITKRGQNVTFRCDPISEHNRLYWYRQTLGQGPEFLTYFQNEAQLEKSRLLSDRFSAERPKGSFSTLEIQRTEQGDSAMYLCASSYERDTEAFFGQGTRLTVV.

The chain's CDR3 is CASSLAWGARETQYF. The CDR3 DNA sequence: TGCGCCAGCAGCTTGGCCTGGGGGGCTCGGGAGACCCAGTACTTC. The chain links TRBV5-1 to TRBJ2-5; perhaps D is TRBD1 or TRBD2 (6 bases each). V lost 0 bases, J lost 5 bases, and 14 bases lay in between. Germline V gives CDR1 SGHRS, CDR2 YFSETQ. The length of the CDR3 is 15 residues.

This clone showed up just a few times. The chain couples TRBV6-4 to TRBJ1-1, with D maybe TRBD1 (5 bases). The V end lost 7 bases, the J end lost 3 bases, and 18 bases lay between the germline ends. Germline CDR1 reads MRHNA; CDR2 reads SNTAGT. This CDR3 contains 15 residues. CDR3 sequence: CASTLGTLPDTEAFF. CDR3 nucleotides: TGTGCCAGCACCCTCGGGACCCTCCCTGACACTGAAGCTTTCTTT.